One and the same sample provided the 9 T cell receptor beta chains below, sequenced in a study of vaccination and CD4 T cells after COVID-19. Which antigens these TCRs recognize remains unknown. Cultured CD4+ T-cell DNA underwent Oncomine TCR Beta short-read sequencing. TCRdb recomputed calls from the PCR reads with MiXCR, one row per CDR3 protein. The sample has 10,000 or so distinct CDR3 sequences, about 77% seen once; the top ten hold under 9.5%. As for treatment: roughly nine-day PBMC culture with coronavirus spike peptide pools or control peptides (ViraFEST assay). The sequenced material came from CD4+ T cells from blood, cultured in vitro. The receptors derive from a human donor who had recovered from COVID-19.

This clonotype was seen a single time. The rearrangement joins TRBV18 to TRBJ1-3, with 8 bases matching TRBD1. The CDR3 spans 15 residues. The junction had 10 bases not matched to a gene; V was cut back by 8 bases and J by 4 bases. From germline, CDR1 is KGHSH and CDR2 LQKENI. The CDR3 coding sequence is TGTGCCAGCACAGCGACAGGGGCAGGCGGAAACACCATATATTTT. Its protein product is CASTATGAGGNTIYF.

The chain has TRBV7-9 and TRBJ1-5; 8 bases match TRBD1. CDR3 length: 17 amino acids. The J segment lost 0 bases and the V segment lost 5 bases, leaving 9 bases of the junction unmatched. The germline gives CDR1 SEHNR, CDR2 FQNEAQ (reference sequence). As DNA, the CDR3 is TGTGCCAGCAGCCGCGGGACAGGTGATTATAGCAATCAGCCCCAGCATTTT. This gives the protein CASSRGTGDYSNQPQHF.

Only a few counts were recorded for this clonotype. The CDR3 protein is CASRRWETQYF. CDR3 DNA sequence: TGTGCCAGCAGGAGGTGGGAGACCCAGTACTTC. J is TRBJ2-5 and V is TRBV6-1; D call uncertain. Germline V gene sequence: CDR1 MNHNS, CDR2 SASEGT. V lost 6 bases and J 5 bases, leaving 7 bases between the germline ends. The CDR3 totals 11 residues.

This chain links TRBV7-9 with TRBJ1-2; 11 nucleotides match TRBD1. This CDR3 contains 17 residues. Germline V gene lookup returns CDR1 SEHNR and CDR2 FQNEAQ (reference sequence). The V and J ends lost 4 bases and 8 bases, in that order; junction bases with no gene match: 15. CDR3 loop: CASSYSFGTGGGWGYTF. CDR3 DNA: TGTGCCAGCAGCTACTCGTTTGGGACAGGGGGAGGATGGGGCTACACCTTC.

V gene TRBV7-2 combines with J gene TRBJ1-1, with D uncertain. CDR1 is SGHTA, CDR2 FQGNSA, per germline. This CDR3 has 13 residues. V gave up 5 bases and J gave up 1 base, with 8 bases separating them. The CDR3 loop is CASSRSGNTEAFF. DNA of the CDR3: TGTGCCAGCAGCCGCTCAGGGAACACTGAAGCTTTCTTT.

The CDR3 nucleotides are TGCAGTGCTAGTCTCGAGCTGTTTTTT. Its translation: CSASLELFF. This chain links TRBV20-1 with TRBJ2-2; D gene unclear. The V gene lost 3 bases and the J gene lost 11 bases, with 4 bases spanning the gap. The CDR3 length is 9 residues. Germline-derived CDR1 and CDR2 are DFQATT and SNEGSKA (reference sequence).

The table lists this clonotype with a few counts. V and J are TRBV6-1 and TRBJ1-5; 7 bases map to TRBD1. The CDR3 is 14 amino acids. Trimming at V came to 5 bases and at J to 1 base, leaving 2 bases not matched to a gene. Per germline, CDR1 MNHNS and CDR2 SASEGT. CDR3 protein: CASSTDRSNQPQHF. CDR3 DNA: TGTGCCAGCAGTACGGACAGGAGCAATCAGCCCCAGCATTTT.

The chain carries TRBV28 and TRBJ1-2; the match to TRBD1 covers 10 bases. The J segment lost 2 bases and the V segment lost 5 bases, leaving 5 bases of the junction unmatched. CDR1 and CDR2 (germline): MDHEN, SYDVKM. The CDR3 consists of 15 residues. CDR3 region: CASSPGTGANYGYTF. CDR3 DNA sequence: TGTGCCAGCAGTCCCGGGACAGGGGCAAACTATGGCTACACCTTC.

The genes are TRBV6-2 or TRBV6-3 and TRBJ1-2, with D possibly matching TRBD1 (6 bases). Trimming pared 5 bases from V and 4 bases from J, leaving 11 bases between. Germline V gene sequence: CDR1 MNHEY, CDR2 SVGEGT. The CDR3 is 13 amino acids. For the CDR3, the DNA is TGTGCCAGCAGTGGCGACAGGATCTATGGCTACACCTTC. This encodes CASSGDRIYGYTF.